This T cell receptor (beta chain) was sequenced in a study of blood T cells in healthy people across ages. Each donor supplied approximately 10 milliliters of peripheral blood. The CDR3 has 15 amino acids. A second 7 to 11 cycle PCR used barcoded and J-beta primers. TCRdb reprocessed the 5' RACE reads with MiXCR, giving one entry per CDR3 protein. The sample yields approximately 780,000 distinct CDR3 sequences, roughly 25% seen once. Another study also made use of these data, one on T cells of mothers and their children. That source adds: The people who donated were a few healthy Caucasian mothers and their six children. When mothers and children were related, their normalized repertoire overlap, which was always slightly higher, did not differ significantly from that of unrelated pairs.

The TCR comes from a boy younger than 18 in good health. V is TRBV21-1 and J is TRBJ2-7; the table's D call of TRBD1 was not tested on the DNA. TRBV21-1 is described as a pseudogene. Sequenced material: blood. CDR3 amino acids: CASSEPGQGVREQYF. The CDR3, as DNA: TGTGCCAGCAGCGAACCGGGACAGGGGGTAAGGGAGCAGTACTTC.